The following is a T cell receptor (beta chain) sequence with its context. Antigen: not known. This CDR3 has 18 residues. This sample stems from a study of cytomegalovirus exposure and HLA in healthy donors. Study-wide results and caveats: Later on, a genetic analysis was performed. It linked a missense variant in DCLRE1C with V- and J-gene trimming of TCR beta. Per published reports, the classifier diagnosed cytomegalovirus status with high specificity and sensitivity. TCR beta sequences reportedly predicted most subjects' HLA-A and HLA-B alleles accurately.

Both 60 Vbeta primers and 13 Jbeta primers went into the PCR. Using immunoSEQ multiplex PCR, the repertoire was profiled, and TCRdb retains in-frame clones only, with some absent. The repertoire has 100,000 or so clones, 74% of them found once; the top ten carry more than 2%. The V and J genes are TRBV21-1 and TRBJ1-1; TRBD1, as called in the table, went unchecked against the DNA. TRBV21-1 has pseudogene status. The sequenced sample consisted of PBMCs. This receptor was taken from a human donor in good health. The CDR3 DNA sequence: TGTGCCAGCAGCAAAGCCTATTCCCCCAGGGACAGGGTGACTGAAGCTTTCTTT. It translates to CASSKAYSPRDRVTEAFF.